This T cell receptor (beta chain) emerged from a study of PD-1 blockade in classical Hodgkin lymphoma. A note on this clone: The target antigen is unknown.

The CDR3 covers 16 residues. As to time point: cycle 4 day 1 (C4D1), after 6 weeks of nivolumab. All patients relapsed after autologous stem cell transplantation, and brentuximab vedotin exposure varied. The assay was immunoSEQ multiplex PCR, and TCRdb's table has in-frame clones only and misses some. The repertoire holds around 40,000 clones, with over 70% as singletons. General study points: By cycle point C4D1, TCR diversity had risen significantly in CD4+ cells (but not CD8+ cells).

The sequence was collected from a human donor with classical Hodgkin lymphoma. Sequencing was performed on peripheral blood mononuclear cells (PBMCs), taken before the fourth cycle of nivolumab. The chain joins TRBV21-1 to TRBJ2-3. TRBV21-1 is a listed pseudogene. The CDR3 spells CASSKVSASSTDTQYF. Written as DNA, the CDR3 is TGTGCCAGCAGCAAAGTGTCTGCATCTAGCACAGATACGCAGTATTTT.